The clone carrying this T cell receptor (beta chain) is identified as medium-sized (0.01 to 0.1%) from frequency. Antigen specificity is unknown. The CDR3 extends 3 residues past the end of the read, so its final part is completed from the germline J gene. This CDR3 is 14 amino acids long. V was cut by 3 bases and J by 2 bases, with 8 bases left in between. Looked up from germline, CDR1 is MNHNS and CDR2 is SASEGT. These data are taken from a study of T cells in women clearing cervical HPV infection. Turning to the study itself: For cases, blood was sampled a median approximately 150 days after lesion detection, interquartile range about 90 to 200 days.

Whole-study findings and limits: Controls had more TRBV6-7 (approximately 0.16%) than cases (around 0.11%). Repertoire richness, not evenness, was significantly elevated in CIN3+ cases versus controls.

Method: immunoSEQ multiplex PCR; TCRdb's copy keeps in-frame clones and lacks some. The table for this sample gives approximately 38,000 clones. J is TRBJ1-3 and V is TRBV6-1, with TRBD1 as a possible D gene (5 bases). Sequencing was performed on blood buffy coat. The TCR originated in a woman aged 18-69 years with a cervical HPV16 infection that either progressed to CIN3+ or cleared (not recorded which). The CDR3 DNA, read in part, is TGTGCCAGCAGTGACGGGGGGGCTGGAAACACC. This codes for CASSDGGAGNT. The full CDR3 sequence reads CASSDGGAGNTIYF.